This T cell receptor (beta chain) was found in a study of beta chain features in type 1 diabetes. On the study more broadly: Similarity in age, gender and cell yields was seen between patients and healthy donors. Study results and caveats: Type 1 diabetes patients had VDJ junctions that carried fewer insertions and more deletions. All four CD4+ subsets from Type 1 diabetes patients carried moderately but significantly shorter TCRB CDR3s.

The CDR3 covers 12 residues. The V and J ends lost 6 bases and 8 bases respectively, with 16 bases between them. Germline CDR1 and CDR2: SQVTM and ANQGSEA. There was one heparinised blood draw per donor, averaging about 100 mL. CD4+ naive, central memory, regulatory and stem cell-like memory cells were sorted via CD45RO/CCR7/CD25/CD127/CD95/CD27. What was sequenced were expressed TCRB transcripts, since all of the isolated RNA had been reverse transcribed. Produced via immunoSEQ multiplex PCR; TCRdb's table is partial and in-frame only. This table holds 120,000 to 150,000 clones, roughly an eighth found once. The sample holds a few counts of this clone. Its matching antigen is unknown.

The J gene is TRBJ1-1, the V gene TRBV29-1; D call uncertain. The origin of this receptor is a man in his late teens or twenties with type 1 diabetes. Sequencing input: central memory CD4+ T cells from blood. The CDR3: CSVLKGGYEAFF. DNA of the CDR3: TGCAGCGTCCTCAAGGGAGGGTACGAAGCTTTCTTT.